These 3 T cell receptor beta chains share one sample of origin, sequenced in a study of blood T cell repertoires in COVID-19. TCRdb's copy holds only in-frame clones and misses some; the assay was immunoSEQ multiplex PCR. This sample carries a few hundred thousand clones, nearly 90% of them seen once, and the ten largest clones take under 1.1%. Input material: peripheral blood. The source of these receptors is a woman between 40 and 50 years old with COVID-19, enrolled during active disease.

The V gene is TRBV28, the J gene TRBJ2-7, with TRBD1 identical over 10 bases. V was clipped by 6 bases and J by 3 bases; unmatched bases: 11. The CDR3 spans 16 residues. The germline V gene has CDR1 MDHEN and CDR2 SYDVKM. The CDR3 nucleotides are TGTGCCAGCAGCTCCCCCTCCGGGACAGGGGTCTACGAGCAGTACTTC. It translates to CASSSPSGTGVYEQYF.

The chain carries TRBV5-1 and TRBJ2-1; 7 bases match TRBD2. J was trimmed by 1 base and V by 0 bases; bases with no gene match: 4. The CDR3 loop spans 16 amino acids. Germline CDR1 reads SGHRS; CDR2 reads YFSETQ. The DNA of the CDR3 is TGCGCCAGCAGCTTGGAGGCGGGAGCGTCCTACAATGAGCAGTTCTTC. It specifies CASSLEAGASYNEQFF.

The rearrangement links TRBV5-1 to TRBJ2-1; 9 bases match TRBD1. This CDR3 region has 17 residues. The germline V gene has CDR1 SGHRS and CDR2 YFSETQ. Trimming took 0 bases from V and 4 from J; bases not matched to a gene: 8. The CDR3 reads CASSLGTGVTRYNEQFF. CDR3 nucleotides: TGCGCCAGCAGCTTGGGGACAGGGGTAACCCGATACAATGAGCAGTTCTTC.